The clone carrying this T cell receptor (beta chain) occurred many times. TCRdb reprocessed the reads with MiXCR, giving one entry per CDR3 protein. The data hold around 210,000 distinct CDR3 sequences, with approximately 7% observed a single time. These data originate in a study of T cell repertoires in cytomegalovirus infection. This CDR3 is 15 amino acids long. Trimming removed 0 bases at V and 7 bases at J, with 10 bases between. In germline, CDR1 is LGHNA, CDR2 YSLEER. Sequenced sample: PBMCs. The V and J genes are TRBV4-3 and TRBJ1-6, with D perhaps matching TRBD1 (5 bases). This sequence was found in a human donor in good health (CMV status not recorded). Some clones in this sample may be carry-over from other donors' samples. CDR3 DNA: TGCGCCAGCAGCCAAGACAGGGCACAAAATTCACCCCTCCACTTT. Translating gives CASSQDRAQNSPLHF.